These T cell receptor beta chains were read from a single sample in a study of cytomegalovirus exposure and HLA in healthy donors. Sequencing used immunoSEQ multiplex PCR; TCRdb keeps in-frame clones, though not all of them. This repertoire includes about 48,000 clones. Material for sequencing was PBMCs. The receptors were gathered from a middle-aged woman in good health and CMV-seronegative. The CDR3 runs from the conserved cysteine through the conserved F or W. A D gene is named only where the DNA matches it firmly.

j_call: TRBJ1-5; cdr3_length: 12; d_call: .; v_call: TRBV2; cdr3_nt: TGTGCCAGCAAGGGGTCGCATCAGCCCCAGCATTTT; cdr3_aa: CASKGSHQPQHF
j_call: TRBJ2-7; cdr3_length: 13; d_call: TRBD1; v_call: TRBV2; cdr3_nt: TGTGCCAGCGGGGGACAGGGTGTCGACGAGCAGTACTTC; cdr3_aa: CASGGQGVDEQYF
j_call: TRBJ1-2; cdr3_length: 12; d_call: .; v_call: TRBV4-3; cdr3_nt: TGCGCCAGCAGCCAAGCCAGGGGTGGCTACACCTTC; cdr3_aa: CASSQARGGYTF
j_call: TRBJ2-5; cdr3_length: 15; d_call: .; v_call: TRBV5-1; cdr3_nt: TGCGCCAGCGGCTTGGGGCAGGGGGGTATAGAGACCCAGTACTTC; cdr3_aa: CASGLGQGGIETQYF
j_call: TRBJ1-2; cdr3_length: 15; d_call: TRBD1; v_call: TRBV5-1; cdr3_nt: TGCGCCAGCAGCTACGGACAGGGCCCAAGGGGTGGCTACACCTTC; cdr3_aa: CASSYGQGPRGGYTF
j_call: TRBJ2-3; cdr3_length: 15; d_call: .; v_call: TRBV7-9; cdr3_nt: TGTGCCAGCAGCTTAACAACAGGGTTGACAGATACGCAGTATTTT; cdr3_aa: CASSLTTGLTDTQYF
j_call: TRBJ2-1; cdr3_length: 21; d_call: TRBD1; v_call: TRBV5-1; cdr3_nt: TGCGCCAGCAGCTCTTCCGTGGGGGACAGGGGCCTGAGCGGGAGAGTTGGTGAGCAGTTCTTC; cdr3_aa: CASSSSVGDRGLSGRVGEQFF
j_call: TRBJ2-1; cdr3_length: 12; d_call: TRBD2; v_call: TRBV30; cdr3_nt: TGTGCCTGGGGGAATAGCGGGACCAAGCAGTTCTTC; cdr3_aa: CAWGNSGTKQFF
j_call: TRBJ2-3; cdr3_length: 14; d_call: TRBD2; v_call: TRBV7-9; cdr3_nt: TGTGCCAGCAGCTTAGCCGGGGGGACAGATACGCAGTATTTT; cdr3_aa: CASSLAGGTDTQYF
j_call: TRBJ1-1; cdr3_length: 15; d_call: .; v_call: TRBV27; cdr3_nt: TGTGCCAGCAGTTTATCTCGGGGGTGGAACACTGAAGCTTTCTTT; cdr3_aa: CASSLSRGWNTEAFF
j_call: TRBJ2-3; cdr3_length: 15; d_call: .; v_call: TRBV9; cdr3_nt: TGTGCCAGCAGCGTAGGCTCTACCCTCGGGGATACGCAGTATTTT; cdr3_aa: CASSVGSTLGDTQYF
j_call: TRBJ2-1; cdr3_length: 16; d_call: .; v_call: TRBV28; cdr3_nt: TGTGCCAGCAGTCTAACCGGAGGAATTCCCTCCTCGGAGCAGTTCTTC; cdr3_aa: CASSLTGGIPSSEQFF
j_call: TRBJ2-7; cdr3_length: 14; d_call: .; v_call: TRBV10-3; cdr3_nt: TGTGCCATCAGTGTGGCGGGGCTCAGGAACGAGCAGTACTTC; cdr3_aa: CAISVAGLRNEQYF
j_call: TRBJ2-3; cdr3_length: 12; d_call: .; v_call: TRBV5-5; cdr3_nt: TGTGCCAGCAGCCAGGGACTGGATACGCAGTATTTT; cdr3_aa: CASSQGLDTQYF
j_call: TRBJ2-5; cdr3_length: 13; d_call: .; v_call: TRBV5-1; cdr3_nt: TGCGCCAGCAGCTTGTCGGGTCAAGAGACCCAGTACTTC; cdr3_aa: CASSLSGQETQYF
j_call: TRBJ1-2; cdr3_length: 18; d_call: .; v_call: TRBV7-2; cdr3_nt: TGTGCCAGCAGCCTAGTTCTGGACCGGACAGCCCAACCCTATGGCTACACCTTC; cdr3_aa: CASSLVLDRTAQPYGYTF
j_call: TRBJ2-7; cdr3_length: 14; d_call: TRBD1; v_call: TRBV2; cdr3_nt: TGTGCCAGCAGTGAAGGCACAGGGGCCTACGAGCAGTACTTC; cdr3_aa: CASSEGTGAYEQYF
j_call: TRBJ1-2; cdr3_length: 15; d_call: .; v_call: TRBV12-5; cdr3_nt: TGTGCTAGTGGTAACCCTAGAGGAGGAGGCTATGGCTACACCTTC; cdr3_aa: CASGNPRGGGYGYTF
j_call: TRBJ2-3; cdr3_length: 15; d_call: .; v_call: TRBV7-2; cdr3_nt: TGTGCCAGCAGTCCCGGGACAACTCGCACAGATACGCAGTATTTT; cdr3_aa: CASSPGTTRTDTQYF
j_call: TRBJ2-7; cdr3_length: 15; d_call: TRBD2; v_call: TRBV2; cdr3_nt: TGTGCCAGCACCCACCCTAGCGGGAGTACCTACGAGCAGTACTTC; cdr3_aa: CASTHPSGSTYEQYF
j_call: TRBJ2-3; cdr3_length: 13; d_call: .; v_call: TRBV7-3; cdr3_nt: TGTGCCAGCAGCTCCGCAGGACAAGATACGCAGTATTTT; cdr3_aa: CASSSAGQDTQYF
j_call: TRBJ2-5; cdr3_length: 14; d_call: .; v_call: TRBV4-1; cdr3_nt: TGCGCCAGCAGCCGCCAAGCGGGCCAGGAGACCCAGTACTTC; cdr3_aa: CASSRQAGQETQYF
j_call: TRBJ1-2; cdr3_length: 16; d_call: TRBD1; v_call: TRBV7-8; cdr3_nt: TGTGCCAGCAGCTCAGGGACAGGGGCCGGTGTAGGCGGCTACACCTTC; cdr3_aa: CASSSGTGAGVGGYTF
j_call: TRBJ2-1; cdr3_length: 15; d_call: .; v_call: TRBV19; cdr3_nt: TGTGCCAGTACCCCTTCTCCCAGCTCCTACAATGAGCAGTTCTTC; cdr3_aa: CASTPSPSSYNEQFF
j_call: TRBJ2-3; cdr3_length: 14; d_call: .; v_call: TRBV5-1; cdr3_nt: TGCGCCAGCAGCTTTACAGGGGGGGCAGATACGCAGTATTTT; cdr3_aa: CASSFTGGADTQYF
j_call: TRBJ1-6; cdr3_length: 15; d_call: .; v_call: TRBV5-1; cdr3_nt: TGCGCCAGCAGCTTGGAAACAGGGAGAAATTCACCCCTACACTTT; cdr3_aa: CASSLETGRNSPLHF
j_call: TRBJ1-5; cdr3_length: 17; d_call: TRBD1; v_call: TRBV11-2; cdr3_nt: TGTGCCAGCAGCTTAGATAGGACAGGGGGCTCGGATCAGCCCCAGCATTTT; cdr3_aa: CASSLDRTGGSDQPQHF
j_call: TRBJ2-5; cdr3_length: 16; d_call: TRBD2; v_call: TRBV19; cdr3_nt: TGTGCCAGTAGCACGTTCGGAGCGGGAGGGCCGCAGACCCAGTACTTC; cdr3_aa: CASSTFGAGGPQTQYF
j_call: TRBJ2-2; cdr3_length: 13; d_call: TRBD2; v_call: TRBV7-7; cdr3_nt: TGTGCTAGCGGGGAGTTGAACACCGGGGAGCTGTTTTTT; cdr3_aa: CASGELNTGELFF
j_call: TRBJ1-2; cdr3_length: 14; d_call: .; v_call: TRBV4-1; cdr3_nt: TGCGCCAGCAGCCAAGTTGCAGGGGTCGGTGGCTACACCTTC; cdr3_aa: CASSQVAGVGGYTF
j_call: TRBJ2-1; cdr3_length: 11; d_call: .; v_call: TRBV7-9; cdr3_nt: TGTGCCAGAAGCCCCAGCAATGAGCAGTTCTTC; cdr3_aa: CARSPSNEQFF
j_call: TRBJ1-2; cdr3_length: 12; d_call: .; v_call: TRBV19; cdr3_nt: TGTGCCAGTAGTAGCAGGGTAGACGGCTACACCTTC; cdr3_aa: CASSSRVDGYTF
j_call: TRBJ2-7; cdr3_length: 15; d_call: TRBD2; v_call: TRBV5-5; cdr3_nt: TGTGCCAGCAGCTGGAAACTAGCGCAGTCTGACGAGCAGTACTTC; cdr3_aa: CASSWKLAQSDEQYF
j_call: TRBJ1-1; cdr3_length: 15; d_call: .; v_call: TRBV5-1; cdr3_nt: TGCGCCAGCAGCTTGAGGGCGGGGGCGCGCACTGAAGCTTTCTTT; cdr3_aa: CASSLRAGARTEAFF